This record looks at one T cell receptor (beta chain) sequence and its context. The sample comes from a study of cytotoxic CD8 clonotypes in ibrutinib-treated CLL. About the research overall: With a range of 6 to 36, the median treatment time before response samples were taken was roughly twelve months. On average, around 85,000 productive rearrangements and around 250,000 productive templates per sample.

Target depth was 1 in 200,000 to 1 in 1 million T cells, about 10x per clonotype. Sequencing used immunoSEQ multiplex PCR; TCRdb keeps in-frame clones, though not all of them. The repertoire holds about 130,000 clones, with 79% as singletons. Per the germline V gene, CDR1 is SGDLS and CDR2 is YYNGEE. There are 15 residues in the CDR3. Unmatched junction bases numbered 4, after V lost 0 bases and J lost 4 bases. This rearrangement joins TRBV9 to TRBJ2-5, with 9 bases matching TRBD1. The sequence came from a human donor with chronic lymphocytic leukemia. The source was PBMCs, collected after 12 months of ibrutinib treatment. CDR3 sequence reads: CASSVGGQGSETQYF. In nucleotides, the CDR3 is TGTGCCAGCAGCGTAGGGGGACAGGGCTCAGAGACCCAGTACTTC.